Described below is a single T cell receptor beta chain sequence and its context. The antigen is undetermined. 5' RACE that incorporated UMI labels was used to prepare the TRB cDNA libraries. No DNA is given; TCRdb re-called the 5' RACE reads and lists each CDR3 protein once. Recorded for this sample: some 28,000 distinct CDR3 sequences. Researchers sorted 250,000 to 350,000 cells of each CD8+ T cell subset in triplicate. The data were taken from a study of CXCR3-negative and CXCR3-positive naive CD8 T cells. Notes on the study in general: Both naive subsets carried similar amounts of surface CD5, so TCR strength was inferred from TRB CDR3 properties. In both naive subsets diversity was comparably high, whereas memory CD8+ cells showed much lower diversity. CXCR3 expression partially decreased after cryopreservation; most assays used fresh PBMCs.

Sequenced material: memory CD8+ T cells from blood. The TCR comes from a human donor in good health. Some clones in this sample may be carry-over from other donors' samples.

CDR3 region: CASRRDDLETQYF. The chain is built from TRBV7-6 and TRBJ2-5. Germline assignment: CDR1 SGHVS and CDR2 FNYEAQ. CDR3 length: 13 amino acids. The whole variable domain, filled in from reference TRBV7-6 and TRBJ2-5, reads GAGVSQSPRYKVTKRGQDVALRCDPISGHVSLYWYRQALGQGPEFLTYFNYEAQQDKSGLPNDRFSAERPEGSISTLTIQRTEQRDSAMYRCASRRDDLETQYFGPGTRLLVL.